The next 32 T cell receptor beta chains were all read from a single sample in a study of control samples from healthy donors and cancer patients. This table comes from immunoSEQ multiplex PCR, and its TCRdb copy is limited to in-frame clones, with some not included. The top ten hold 13% to 15% of the sample, which has roughly 130,000 clones, roughly 94% seen once. The material sequenced was PBMCs. The receptor set was obtained from a man aged 60-69 years with colorectal cancer.

The chain combines TRBV5-8 with TRBJ1-6; no clear D gene. The CDR3 loop spans 12 amino acids. Germline V lookup: CDR1 SGHTS, CDR2 YDEGEE. The V and J ends lost 2 bases and 3 bases respectively, with 0 bases between them. CDR3 residues: CASSFYNSPLHF. For the CDR3, the DNA is TGTGCCAGCAGCTTCTATAATTCACCCCTCCACTTT.

CDR3 bases: TGTGCCAGCAACCCCAGCCCTGGGGCCAACGTCCTGACTTTC. It is translated as CASNPSPGANVLTF. This chain joins TRBV6-5 and TRBJ2-6; unclear D gene. CDR1 and CDR2 (germline): MNHEY, SVGAGI. The V and J ends lost 7 bases and 2 bases respectively, with 9 bases between them. This CDR3 spans 14 amino acids.

The chain employs TRBV7-8 and TRBJ2-1; D remains ambiguous. The CDR3 runs to 14 residues. V lost 2 bases, J lost 7 bases, and 12 bases lay in between. Germline-derived CDR1 and CDR2 are SGHVS and FQNEAQ. CDR3 sequence reads: CASSLYPSRNEQFF. CDR3 DNA sequence: TGTGCCAGCAGCTTATACCCCTCCAGGAATGAGCAGTTCTTC.

The rearrangement uses TRBV5-1 and TRBJ1-1; no firm D call. The V and J ends lost 3 bases and 5 bases respectively, with 11 bases between them. Germline V gene lookup returns CDR1 SGHRS and CDR2 YFSETQ. CDR3 length: 13 amino acids. CDR3 region: CASSSRAGTEAFF. In nucleotides, the CDR3 is TGCGCCAGCAGCTCGAGGGCTGGGACTGAAGCTTTCTTT.

The V call is TRBV7-2, the J call TRBJ2-3; unclear D gene. V was pared by 1 base and J by 6 bases, with 11 bases between. The CDR3 sequence is 14 residues long. Looked up from germline, CDR1 is SGHTA and CDR2 is FQGNSA. The CDR3 nucleotides read TGTGCCAGCAGCTTAGTTAGTCGTGGGGATACGCAGTATTTT. Translated: CASSLVSRGDTQYF.

The rearrangement links TRBV10-2 to TRBJ2-3; D not certain. Between the trimmed V and J ends, which lost 2 bases and 0 bases, there was a span of 9 bases. Germline CDR1 reads WSHSY; CDR2 reads SAAADI. The CDR3 spans 15 residues. The chain's CDR3 is CASSETTLSTDTQYF. CDR3 coding DNA: TGCGCCAGCAGTGAGACGACGCTAAGCACAGATACGCAGTATTTT.

The chain is built from TRBV5-5 and TRBJ1-4; a weak D match, TRBD1 (6 bases). V lost 9 bases and J lost 5, with 14 bases in between. This CDR3 has 13 residues. Germline CDR1 SGHKS, CDR2 YYEKEE (reference sequence). The CDR3 DNA is TGTGCCACCCGGGGGGCCGGGAATGAAAAACTGTTTTTT. Translated: CATRGAGNEKLFF.

The rearrangement links TRBV27 to TRBJ1-5; D gene uncertain. Trimming stripped 5 bases from V and 0 bases from J, with 8 bases between. This CDR3 contains 14 residues. Per the germline V gene, CDR1 is MNHEY and CDR2 is SMNVEV (reference sequence). The CDR3 loop reads CASSLGYSNQPQHF. CDR3 coding DNA: TGTGCCAGCAGTCTAGGGTATAGCAATCAGCCCCAGCATTTT.

The chain couples TRBV6-5 to TRBJ2-2; TRBD2 is a possible D gene (6 bases). The CDR3 extends over 16 amino acids. Trimming shortened V by 2 bases and J by 13 bases, and 23 bases separated the two germline ends. Germline-derived CDR1 and CDR2 are MNHEY and SVGAGI. In DNA form, the CDR3 reads TGTGCCAGCAGTTACGCAGGGACTCCCCGGGCCAGTGGGCTGTTTTTT. Translation gives CASSYAGTPRASGLFF.

The rearrangement joins TRBV19 to TRBJ1-2; D not certain. The V end lost 5 bases, the J end lost 3 bases, and 13 bases lay between the germline ends. The CDR3 is 14 amino acids. CDR1 and CDR2 from the germline V gene are LNHDA and SQIVND (reference sequence). In nucleotides, the CDR3 is TGTGCCAGTAGTCCTGGACTCGGGGACTATGGCTACACCTTC. The encoded protein is CASSPGLGDYGYTF.

V and J are TRBV5-8 and TRBJ2-7, with D possibly matching TRBD2 (5 bases). The CDR3 extends over 12 amino acids. The V end lost 5 bases, the J end lost 4 bases, and 10 bases lay between the germline ends. Germline V gene data show CDR1 as SGHTS and CDR2 as YDEGEE. The CDR3 sequence: CASSGSAYEQYF. The CDR3, as DNA: TGTGCCAGCAGTGGGAGTGCATACGAGCAGTACTTC.

This clone turned up a few times. The chain uses TRBV19 and TRBJ2-6, with D unclear. Trimming shortened V by 4 bases and J by 0 bases, and 7 bases separated the two germline ends. Germline V CDR1 and CDR2: LNHDA, SQIVND (reference sequence). CDR3 length: 15 amino acids. The CDR3 region has the DNA TGTGCCAGTAGTAGGGATAACTCTGGGGCCAACGTCCTGACTTTC. Its translation: CASSRDNSGANVLTF.

The V gene is TRBV13, the J gene TRBJ2-1, with D unclear. CDR3 length equals 12 residues. Trimming took off 0 bases at V and 4 bases at J, with 1 base between the two ends. Germline V CDR1 and CDR2: PRHDT, FYEKMQ (reference sequence). CDR3 in amino acids: CASSLGYNEQFF. CDR3 sequence (DNA): TGTGCCAGCAGCTTAGGTTACAATGAGCAGTTCTTC. The full variable domain, its missing parts supplied by reference TRBV13 and TRBJ2-1, is AAGVIQSPRHLIKEKRETATLKCYPIPRHDTVYWYQQGPGQDPQFLISFYEKMQSDKGSIPDRFSAQQFSDYHSELNMSSLELGDSALYFCASSLGYNEQFFGPGTRLTVL.

V gene TRBV6-5 combines with J gene TRBJ1-4, with a weak D call TRBD1 (6 bases). V lost 6 bases to trimming and J lost 3 bases, with 14 bases between them. The germline V gene encodes CDR1 MNHEY and CDR2 SVGAGI. There are 15 residues in the CDR3. The CDR3 spells CASSPAGGPNEKLFF. CDR3 bases: TGTGCCAGCAGCCCGGCGGGGGGCCCTAATGAAAAACTGTTTTTT.

J is TRBJ1-2 and V is TRBV2, with 7 bases identical to TRBD1. J gave up 8 bases and V 0 bases, and 12 bases lay outside the gene matches. Germline CDR1 SNHLY, CDR2 FYNNEI. The CDR3 contains 16 residues. CDR3 region: CASSEAPMGRGRGYTF. CDR3 coding DNA: TGTGCCAGCAGTGAAGCGCCAATGGGCAGGGGGAGAGGCTACACCTTC.

The chain recombines TRBV7-9 with TRBJ1-4; TRBD1 matches 7 bases. V was clipped by 8 bases and J by 8 bases; unmatched bases: 11. CDR1 and CDR2 from the germline V gene are SEHNR and FQNEAQ (reference sequence). The CDR3 runs 14 residues. The CDR3 bases are TGTGCCAGCGGAACCGGGACAGAGGGCGAAAAACTGTTTTTT. Amino acid sequence: CASGTGTEGEKLFF.

V and J are TRBV18 and TRBJ1-6; perhaps TRBD1 as D (6 bases). The CDR3 contains 14 residues. The V end lost 6 bases, the J end lost 10 bases, and 16 bases lay between the germline ends. Germline V gene data show CDR1 as KGHSH and CDR2 as LQKENI. The CDR3 region is CASSLRGHESPLHF. The CDR3 coding sequence is TGTGCCAGCTCCCTTAGGGGACATGAATCACCCCTCCACTTT.

The chain has TRBV27 and TRBJ1-1; a possible D gene is TRBD1 (5 bases). The CDR3 contains 16 residues. The germline V and J ends were trimmed by 2 bases and 1 base, with 14 bases remaining between them. Germline values: CDR1 MNHEY, CDR2 SMNVEV (reference sequence). This CDR3 reads CASSLDMGPGNTEAFF. In DNA form, the CDR3 reads TGTGCCAGCAGTTTAGACATGGGGCCAGGGAACACTGAAGCTTTCTTT.

The chain carries TRBV3-1 (or the pseudogene TRBV3-2) and TRBJ1-5; maybe TRBD1 (5 bases). V shed 0 bases and J shed 1 base, with 10 bases lying between them. This CDR3 spans 16 amino acids. Germline CDR1 reads LGHDT; CDR2 reads YNNKEL (reference sequence). The CDR3 sequence: CASSQDGGASNQPQHF. As DNA, the CDR3 is TGTGCCAGCAGCCAAGATGGAGGGGCGAGCAATCAGCCCCAGCATTTT.

The chain links TRBV6-2 or TRBV6-3 to TRBJ2-3; D perhaps matches TRBD2 (6 bases). The V gene's germline CDR1 is MNHEY and CDR2 SVGEGT. The V and J ends lost 1 base and 0 bases respectively, with 8 bases between them. The CDR3 contains 15 residues. CDR3 protein: CASSYYAGSTDTQYF. The DNA of the CDR3 is TGTGCCAGCAGTTACTATGCGGGGAGCACAGATACGCAGTATTTT.

The CDR3 nucleotides are TGTGCCAGCAGTTTCCGGCAGGGCGGGGGCTACACCTTC. This codes for CASSFRQGGGYTF. The genes are TRBV12-3 or TRBV12-4 and TRBJ1-2; D might be TRBD1 (5 bases). The CDR3 runs 13 residues. V was cut by 3 bases and J by 8 bases, with 13 bases left in between.

The chain carries TRBV5-6 and TRBJ1-3; D gene unclear. The CDR3 extends over 15 amino acids. V lost 0 bases, J lost 4 bases, and 11 bases lay in between. Looked up from germline, CDR1 is SGHDT and CDR2 is YYEEEE. In DNA form, the CDR3 reads TGTGCCAGCAGCTTGGTCCAAATGGACGGAAACACCATATATTTT. Protein: CASSLVQMDGNTIYF.

The rearrangement links TRBV5-1 to TRBJ1-5; D is undetermined. V was trimmed by 2 bases and J by 3 bases, leaving 12 bases between them. Germline values: CDR1 SGHRS, CDR2 YFSETQ. The CDR3 contains 15 residues. In nucleotides, the CDR3 is TGCGCCAGCAGCTTAGGCTACAGCTTCAATCAGCCCCAGCATTTT. Its translation is CASSLGYSFNQPQHF.

Concerning this clone: Other DNA sequences in the sample encode the same CDR3. The chain recombines TRBV6-1 with TRBJ2-1; the D is unclear. CDR3 size: 14 residues. Germline CDR1 and CDR2: MNHNS and SASEGT. The germline V and J ends were trimmed by 1 base and 1 base, with 5 bases remaining between them. This chain's CDR3 is CASSEGTSYNEQFF. The CDR3 DNA reads TGTGCCAGCAGTGAAGGGACGTCCTACAATGAGCAGTTCTTC.

The V gene is TRBV19, the J gene TRBJ2-3; TRBD2 matches at 8 bases. Germline trimming cut 7 bases from V and 0 bases from J; bases unmatched to any gene: 6. The CDR3 contains 15 residues. The germline V gene has CDR1 LNHDA and CDR2 SQIVND (reference sequence). The CDR3 DNA is TGTGCCAGTACTCCACGGGGGGGAAGCACAGATACGCAGTATTTT. Its protein is CASTPRGGSTDTQYF.

The chain carries TRBV5-6 and TRBJ2-5, with D possibly matching TRBD1 (6 bases). Deletions cut 0 bases from V and 2 bases from J, with 11 bases between. The CDR3 covers 15 residues. Germline V gene lookup returns CDR1 SGHDT and CDR2 YYEEEE. This CDR3 reads CASSLVGAGQETQYF. DNA of the CDR3: TGTGCCAGCAGCTTGGTGGGGGCGGGTCAAGAGACCCAGTACTTC. The full variable domain, rest sourced from reference TRBV5-6 and TRBJ2-5, is DAGVTQSPTHLIKTRGQQVTLRCSPKSGHDTVSWYQQALGQGPQFIFQYYEEEERQRGNFPDRFSGHQFPNYSSELNVNALLLGDSALYLCASSLVGAGQETQYFGPGTRLLVL.

The J gene is TRBJ1-1, the V gene TRBV15; the D gene is possibly TRBD1 (6 bases). V lost 2 bases to trimming and J lost 1 base, with 11 bases between them. The germline CDR1 and CDR2 sequences are LNHNV and YYDKDF (reference sequence). The CDR3 covers 15 residues. The DNA of the CDR3 is TGTGCCACCAGCAGATACGCGGGACAGAACACTGAAGCTTTCTTT. This codes for CATSRYAGQNTEAFF.

This chain joins TRBV19 and TRBJ1-4; 7 nucleotides agree with TRBD1. This CDR3 spans 12 amino acids. Germline lookup yields CDR1 LNHDA and CDR2 SQIVND (reference sequence). V shed 10 bases, J shed 6 bases, and the junction held 5 bases outside the gene matches. The CDR3 region is CATRQGDEKLFF. Written as DNA, the CDR3 is TGTGCCACCAGACAGGGAGATGAAAAACTGTTTTTT.

This clone occurred once. The chain carries TRBV4-1 and TRBJ1-2; 8 bases are shared with TRBD1. This CDR3 is 17 amino acids long. V lost 0 bases, J lost 3 bases, and 9 bases stayed unmatched. Germline CDR1 and CDR2: MGHRA and YSYEKL. CDR3 loop: CASSQEQGQEVYYGYTF. Written as DNA, the CDR3 is TGCGCCAGCAGCCAAGAGCAGGGACAGGAGGTTTACTATGGCTACACCTTC.

The chain is built from TRBV19 and TRBJ1-1, with no clear D. Germline values: CDR1 LNHDA, CDR2 SQIVND (reference sequence). Trimming took 0 bases from V and 3 from J, leaving 23 bases between them. This CDR3 spans 19 amino acids. The CDR3 region is CASSIDGPLAYDVDTEAFF. The CDR3 DNA reads as TGTGCCAGTAGTATAGATGGGCCCCTGGCTTACGATGTCGACACTGAAGCTTTCTTT.

The rearrangement joins TRBV4-2 to TRBJ2-5; D is unclear. CDR3 size: 15 residues. The germline gives CDR1 LGHNA, CDR2 YNFKEQ. Trimming shortened V by 0 bases and J by 2 bases, and 10 bases separated the two germline ends. CDR3 in amino acids: CASSQDRGQQETQYF. CDR3 DNA sequence: TGTGCCAGCAGCCAAGATAGAGGCCAGCAAGAGACCCAGTACTTC.

J is TRBJ1-1 and V is TRBV28, with D uncertain. Trimming removed 1 base at V and 8 bases at J, with 8 bases between. The CDR3 spans 12 residues. CDR1 is MDHEN and CDR2 is SYDVKM in the germline V gene. Written as DNA, the CDR3 is TGTGCCAGCAGTTTATTTGGATCCGAAGCTTTCTTT. Translating it yields CASSLFGSEAFF.